This T cell receptor beta chain was found in a study of CD8 T cells in ankylosing spondylitis. Study-wide points: Some motif variants had been reported before (in reactive arthritis synovial fluid and blood). Within peripheral blood, clones linked to disease were CD8+ and relatively rare. A TCR beta motif of roughly eight highly homologous variants seemed to mark ankylosing spondylitis blood. Matched ankylosing spondylitis synovial fluid reportedly showed significant enrichment of disease-linked clones.

This clonotype was found a few times. Its antigen is currently unknown. Molecular-barcoded quantitative 5'-RACE produced these TCR beta libraries. TCRdb fed the 5' RACE reads into MiXCR, producing one record per CDR3 protein. The sample holds over 450,000 distinct CDR3 sequences; roughly 13% are singletons and the top ten take under 7.5%. Sequencing was carried out using blood, either unsorted or a sorted T cell fraction (not recorded which). The receptor's source is a male donor with ankylosing spondylitis.

The CDR3 spells CASSPPDRTYEQYF. CDR3 sequence (DNA): TGTGCCAGCTCACCACCGGACCGCACCTACGAGCAGTACTTC. The genes are TRBV18 and TRBJ2-7; the D is unclear. V was pared by 0 bases and J by 2 bases, with 8 bases between. Per the germline V gene, CDR1 is KGHSH and CDR2 is LQKENI. The CDR3 is made up of 14 amino acids.